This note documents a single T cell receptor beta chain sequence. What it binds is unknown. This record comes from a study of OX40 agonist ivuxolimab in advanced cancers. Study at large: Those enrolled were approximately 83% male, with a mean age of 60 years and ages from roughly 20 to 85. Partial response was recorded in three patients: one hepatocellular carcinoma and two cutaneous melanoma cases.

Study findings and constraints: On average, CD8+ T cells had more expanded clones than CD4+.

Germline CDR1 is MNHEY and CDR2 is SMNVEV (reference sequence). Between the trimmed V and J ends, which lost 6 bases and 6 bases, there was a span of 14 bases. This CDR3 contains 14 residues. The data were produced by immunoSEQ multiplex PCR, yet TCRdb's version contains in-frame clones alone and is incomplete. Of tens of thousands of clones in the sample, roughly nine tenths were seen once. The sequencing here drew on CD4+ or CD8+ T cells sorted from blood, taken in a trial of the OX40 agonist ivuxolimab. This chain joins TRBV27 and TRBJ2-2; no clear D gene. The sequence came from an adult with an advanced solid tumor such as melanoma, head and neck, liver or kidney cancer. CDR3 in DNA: TGTGCCAGCAGAGGTCCCTTTGTCTCCGGGGAGCTGTTTTTT. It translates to CASRGPFVSGELFF.